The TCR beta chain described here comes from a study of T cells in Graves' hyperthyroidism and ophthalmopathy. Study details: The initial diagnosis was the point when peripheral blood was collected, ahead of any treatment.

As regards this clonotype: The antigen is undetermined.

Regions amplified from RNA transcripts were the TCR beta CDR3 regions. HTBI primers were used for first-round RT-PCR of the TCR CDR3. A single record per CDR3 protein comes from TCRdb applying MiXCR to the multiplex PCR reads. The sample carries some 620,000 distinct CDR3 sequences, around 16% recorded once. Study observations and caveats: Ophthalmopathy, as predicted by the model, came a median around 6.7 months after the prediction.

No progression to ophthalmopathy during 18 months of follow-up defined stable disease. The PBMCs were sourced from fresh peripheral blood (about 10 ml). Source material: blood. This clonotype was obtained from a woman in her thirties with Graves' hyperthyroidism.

The CDR3 protein is CSASLPATSYNEQFF. CDR3 nucleotide sequence: TGCAGTGCCAGCCTTCCGGCGACGTCGTACAATGAGCAGTTCTTC. The genes are TRBV20-1 and TRBJ2-1; no definite D call. V dropped 6 bases and J dropped 4 bases, with 19 bases sitting between them. CDR3 length: 15 amino acids. CDR1 is DFQATT and CDR2 is SNEGSKA in the germline V gene (reference sequence).